This TCR beta chain was sequenced during a study of early T cells in non-severe SARS-CoV-2 infection. This clonotype was seen at least ten times. Unique molecular identifiers (one per individual cDNA molecule) were attached. Each CDR3 protein is one row after TCRdb ran MiXCR on the 5' RACE reads. The sample has tens of thousands of distinct CDR3 sequences; approximately 10% are singletons. V trimming: 5 bases; J trimming: 5 bases; junction bases outside the gene matches: 5. The CDR3 is made up of 14 amino acids. Germline CDR1 KGHSH, CDR2 LQKENI. The chain recombines TRBV18 with TRBJ2-2, with 7 positions matching TRBD2. The input for sequencing was whole blood, taken at baseline. The TCR comes from an adult who was a healthcare worker with PCR-confirmed SARS-CoV-2 infection or an uninfected control (not recorded which). The CDR3 DNA sequence: TGTGCCAGCTCATGGGACTATGGAACCGGGGAGCTGTTTTTT. Its protein is CASSWDYGTGELFF.